The T cell receptor (beta chain) described here comes from a study of cytomegalovirus exposure and HLA in healthy donors. Study-wide points: 164 TCR beta chains were listed as cytomegalovirus-associated. Subsequent analysis found a tendency for first-cohort TCR clusters to co-occur within the 110 or so validation repertoires.

In this sample, this clone turned up once. As yet, its antigen is unknown. Germline V CDR1 and CDR2: SGHTA, FQGNSA. The V gene lost 10 bases and the J gene lost 0 bases, with 9 bases spanning the gap. The CDR3 sequence is 12 residues long. Clones were read by immunoSEQ multiplex PCR, and TCRdb kept only the in-frame ones, dropping some. The table includes 90,000 to 150,000 clones, 70% to 90% detected once. An approximately 130-subject validation cohort, separate from the approximately 610-subject first cohort, supplied the donors. This chain connects TRBV7-2 to TRBJ1-1, with D uncertain. Sequenced: PBMCs. This receptor was obtained from a woman between 18 and 29 years old in good health and CMV-seropositive. CDR3 region: CATRFMNTEAFF. The CDR3 coding sequence is TGTGCCACCCGTTTTATGAACACTGAAGCTTTCTTT.